A selection of T cell receptor beta chains follows, all from one sample in a study of blood T cells in healthy people across ages. TCRdb called the 5' RACE reads again in MiXCR, with one record for every CDR3 protein. Here the sample spans around 650,000 distinct CDR3 sequences, about 34% being singletons. Input material: blood. These receptor sequences come from a woman of 80 years or more in good health. CDR3s include the opening cysteine and the closing phenylalanine or tryptophan. The order of the fields is V gene, J gene, CDR3 protein.

>TRBV12-3/TRBV12-4|TRBJ2-3
CASSLADRLSADTQYF
>TRBV20-1|TRBJ2-7
CSALHRDRGYEQYF
>TRBV5-1|TRBJ2-1
CASSREGGINEQFF
>TRBV5-6|TRBJ2-1
CASSLVTSGYNEQFF
>TRBV28|TRBJ2-7
CASSLQQGPTSSNEQYF
>TRBV5-1|TRBJ1-6
CASSTSDSYNSPLHF
>TRBV3-1|TRBJ2-1
CASSQGASRGEQFF
>TRBV3-1|TRBJ2-5
CASSQEVRQYQETQYF
>TRBV28|TRBJ1-2
CASSLKTTGTGYTF
>TRBV5-6|TRBJ1-6
CASRTFGSPLHF
>TRBV7-2|TRBJ2-7
CASSLLGRTKPYEQYF
>TRBV30|TRBJ1-1
CAWSVPGGTEAFF
>TRBV7-2|TRBJ2-2
CASSQLRGNTGELFF
>TRBV5-6|TRBJ2-5
CASSLTGPGAQYF
>TRBV4-3|.
CASSQDRGGRSPYEQYF
>TRBV5-1|TRBJ2-1
CASSLSGQGAGEQFF
>TRBV10-3|TRBJ1-1
CAISSRDSSEAFF
>TRBV29-1|TRBJ2-1
CSVEARLSYNEQFF
>TRBV9|TRBJ2-3
CASSALGLITDTQYF
>TRBV6-4|TRBJ1-1
CASSGEQGGEAFF
>TRBV6-2/TRBV6-3|TRBJ1-2
CASRSVNYGYTF
>TRBV7-2|TRBJ2-7
CASSLEPPKISYEQYF
>TRBV3-1|TRBJ1-2
CASSRGQAYGYTF
>TRBV12-3/TRBV12-4|TRBJ2-3
CASSTYRVGADTQYF
>TRBV20-1|TRBJ2-3
CSAHSAGVNTQYF
>TRBV5-1|TRBJ2-7
CASSRQDSYEQYF
>TRBV9|TRBJ2-3
CASSVADTQYF
>TRBV9|TRBJ2-1
CASSVEGGRAYNEQFF
>TRBV13|TRBJ2-3
CASSSRTGSSTDTQYF
>TRBV7-2|TRBJ2-1
CASSLVPRTNSYNEQFF
>TRBV20-1|TRBJ2-7
CSASMTGEVCEQYF
>TRBV7-2|TRBJ2-7
CASSLQLTSGGLSEQYF
>TRBV28|TRBJ1-2
CASSLTAGQSYGYTF
>TRBV5-1|TRBJ1-6
CASSVNMGPGSPLHF
>TRBV7-8|TRBJ2-7
CASSLGATGSYEQYF
>TRBV20-1|TRBJ1-4
CSAKGAGGEKLFF
>TRBV29-1|TRBJ1-2
CSVSETGTF
>TRBV24-1|TRBJ2-5
CATSDWTEETQYF
>TRBV6-6|TRBJ2-3
CASSYRDAAGGTQYF
>TRBV7-3|TRBJ1-1
CSSSKGQGGTEAFF
>TRBV5-4|TRBJ2-3
CASSLDPDTQYF
>TRBV6-2/TRBV6-3|TRBJ2-1
CASSPKRGGGGNEQFF
>TRBV5-1|TRBJ1-5
CASSVTGGSNQPQHF
>TRBV7-2|TRBJ1-6
CASSLRVQVRSSYNSPLHF
>TRBV6-5|TRBJ1-1
CASSRAPNTEAFF
>TRBV10-3|TRBJ2-3
CAISGDRFTDTQYF
>TRBV27|TRBJ2-1
CASSSRHQETQFF
>TRBV25-1|TRBJ2-7
CASKLAGNYEQYF